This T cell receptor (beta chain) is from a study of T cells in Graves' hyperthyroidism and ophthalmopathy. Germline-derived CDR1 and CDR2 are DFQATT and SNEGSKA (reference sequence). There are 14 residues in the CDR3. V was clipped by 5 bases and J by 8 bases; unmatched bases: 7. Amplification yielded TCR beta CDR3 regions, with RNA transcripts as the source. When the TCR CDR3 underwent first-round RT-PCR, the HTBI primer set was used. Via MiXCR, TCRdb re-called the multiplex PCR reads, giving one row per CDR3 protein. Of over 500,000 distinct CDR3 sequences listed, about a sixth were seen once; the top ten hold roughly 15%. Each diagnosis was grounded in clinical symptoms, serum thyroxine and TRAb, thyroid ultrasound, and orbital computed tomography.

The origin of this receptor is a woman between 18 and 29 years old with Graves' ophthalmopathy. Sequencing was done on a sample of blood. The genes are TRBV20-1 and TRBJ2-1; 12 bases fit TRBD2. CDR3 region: CSAHGLAGRDEQFF. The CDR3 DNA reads TGCAGTGCTCACGGACTAGCGGGAAGGGATGAGCAGTTCTTC.